This T cell receptor beta chain was recovered during a study of shared clonotypes between healthy human individuals. Findings and limits, study-wide: The researchers took only blood, and tissue repertoires probably look different.

Comments on this clone: No antigen is known for it.

Donors were healthy HIV-negative adults without recent acute infections or vaccinations. The ends were cut back, 1 base at V and 8 bases at J, with 6 bases in the middle. CDR1 SGHDT and CDR2 YYEEEE come from the germline V gene. CDR3 length equals 12 residues. DNA from unsorted PBMC was sequenced on ten immunoSEQ deep assay plates. Profiling relied on immunoSEQ multiplex PCR, and the TCRdb table lists in-frame clones only, not all of them. The repertoire has about half a million clones, 79% of them found once; the top ten carry more than 10%. This TCR came from a woman aged 40 to 50 in good health. Some clones in this sample may be carry-over from other donors' samples. V and J are TRBV5-6 and TRBJ2-2; no firm D call. The source material was PBMCs. The DNA of the CDR3 is TGTGCCAGCAGCTTGTTTCCAGGGGAGCTGTTTTTT. Amino acids: CASSLFPGELFF.